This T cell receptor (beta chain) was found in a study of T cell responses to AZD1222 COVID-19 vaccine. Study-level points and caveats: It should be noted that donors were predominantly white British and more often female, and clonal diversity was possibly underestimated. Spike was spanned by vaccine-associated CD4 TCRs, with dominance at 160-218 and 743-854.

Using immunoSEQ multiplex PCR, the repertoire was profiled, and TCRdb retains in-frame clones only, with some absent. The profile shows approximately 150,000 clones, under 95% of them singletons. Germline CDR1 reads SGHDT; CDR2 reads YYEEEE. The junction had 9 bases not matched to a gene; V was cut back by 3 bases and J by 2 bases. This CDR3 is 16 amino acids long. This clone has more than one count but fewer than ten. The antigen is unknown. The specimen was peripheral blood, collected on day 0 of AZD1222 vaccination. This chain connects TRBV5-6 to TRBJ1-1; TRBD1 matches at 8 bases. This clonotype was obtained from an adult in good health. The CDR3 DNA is TGTGCCAGCAGCTCCTTTGGACAGGGTGGAAACACTGAAGCTTTCTTT. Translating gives CASSSFGQGGNTEAFF.